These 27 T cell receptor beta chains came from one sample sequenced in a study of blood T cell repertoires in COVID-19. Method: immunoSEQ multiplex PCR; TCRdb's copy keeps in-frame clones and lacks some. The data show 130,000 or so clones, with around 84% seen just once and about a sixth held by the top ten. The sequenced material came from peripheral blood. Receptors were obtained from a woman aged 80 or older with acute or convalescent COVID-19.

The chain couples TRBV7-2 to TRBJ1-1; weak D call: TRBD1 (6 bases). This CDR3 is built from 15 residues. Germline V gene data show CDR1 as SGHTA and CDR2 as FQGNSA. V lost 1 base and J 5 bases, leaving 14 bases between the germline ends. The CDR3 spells CASSLDGTSGTEAFF. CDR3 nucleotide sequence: TGTGCCAGCAGCTTAGATGGGACATCGGGAACTGAAGCTTTCTTT.

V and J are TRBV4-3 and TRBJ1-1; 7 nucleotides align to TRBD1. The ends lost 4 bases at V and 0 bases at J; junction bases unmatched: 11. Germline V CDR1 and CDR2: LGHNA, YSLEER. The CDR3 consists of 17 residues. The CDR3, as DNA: TGCGCCAGCAGCCGAGATAGGGACAGCGCAATGAACACTGAAGCTTTCTTT. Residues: CASSRDRDSAMNTEAFF.

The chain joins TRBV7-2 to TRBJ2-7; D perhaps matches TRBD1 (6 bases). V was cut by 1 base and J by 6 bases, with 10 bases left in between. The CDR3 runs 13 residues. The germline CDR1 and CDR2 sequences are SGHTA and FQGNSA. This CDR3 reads CASSLEGVGEQYF. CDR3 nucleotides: TGTGCCAGCAGCTTAGAGGGGGTTGGCGAGCAGTACTTC. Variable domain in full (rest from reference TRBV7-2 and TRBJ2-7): GAGVSQSPSNKVTEKGKDVELRCDPISGHTALYWYRQSLGQGLEFLIYFQGNSAPDKSGLPSDRFSAERTGGSVSTLTIQRTQQEDSAVYLCASSLEGVGEQYFGPGTRLTVT.

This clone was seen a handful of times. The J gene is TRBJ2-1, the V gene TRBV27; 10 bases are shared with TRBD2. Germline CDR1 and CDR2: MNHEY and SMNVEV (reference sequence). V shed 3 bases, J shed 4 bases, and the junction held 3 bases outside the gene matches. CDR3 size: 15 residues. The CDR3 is CASSFTSGAYNEQFF. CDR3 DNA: TGTGCCAGCAGTTTTACTAGCGGGGCTTACAATGAGCAGTTCTTC.

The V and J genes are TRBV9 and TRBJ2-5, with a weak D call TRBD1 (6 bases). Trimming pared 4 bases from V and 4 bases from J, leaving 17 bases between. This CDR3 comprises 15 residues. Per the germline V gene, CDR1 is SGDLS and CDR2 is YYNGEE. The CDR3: CASSSATGLSETQYF. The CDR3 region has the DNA TGTGCCAGCAGCTCAGCGACAGGTCTGTCAGAGACCCAGTACTTC.

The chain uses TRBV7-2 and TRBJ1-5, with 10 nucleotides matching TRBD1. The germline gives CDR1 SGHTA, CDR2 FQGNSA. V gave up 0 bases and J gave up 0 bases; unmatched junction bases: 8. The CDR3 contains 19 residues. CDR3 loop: CASSLAWDRGANSNQPQHF. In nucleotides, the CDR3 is TGTGCCAGCAGCTTAGCGTGGGACAGGGGAGCTAATAGCAATCAGCCCCAGCATTTT.

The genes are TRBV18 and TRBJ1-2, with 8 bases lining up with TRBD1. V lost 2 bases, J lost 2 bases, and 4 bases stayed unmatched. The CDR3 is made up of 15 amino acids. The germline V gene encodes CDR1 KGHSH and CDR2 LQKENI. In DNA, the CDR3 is TGTGCCAGCTCACCAGTGGCAGGGGGCAACTATGGCTACACCTTC. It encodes CASSPVAGGNYGYTF.

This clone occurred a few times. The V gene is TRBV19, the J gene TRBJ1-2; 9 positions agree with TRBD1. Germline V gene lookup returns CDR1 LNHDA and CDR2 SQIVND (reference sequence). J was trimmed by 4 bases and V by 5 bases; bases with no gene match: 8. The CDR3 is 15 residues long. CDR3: CASSPGQGRSYGYTF. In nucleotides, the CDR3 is TGTGCCAGTAGTCCGGGACAGGGAAGAAGCTATGGCTACACCTTC.

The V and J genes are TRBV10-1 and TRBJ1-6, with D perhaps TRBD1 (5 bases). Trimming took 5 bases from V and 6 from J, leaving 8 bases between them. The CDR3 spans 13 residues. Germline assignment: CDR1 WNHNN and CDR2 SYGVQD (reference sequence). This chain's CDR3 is CASSTTVNSPLHF. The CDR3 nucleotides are TGCGCCAGCAGTACGACAGTTAATTCACCCCTCCACTTT.

The CDR3 here is CASSLPSTDTQYF. The CDR3 DNA reads as TGTGCCAGCAGCTTACCTAGCACAGATACGCAGTATTTT. This chain joins TRBV7-9 and TRBJ2-3; D uncertain. Germline lookup yields CDR1 SEHNR and CDR2 FQNEAQ (reference sequence). The V gene lost 2 bases and the J gene lost 0 bases, with 3 bases spanning the gap. The CDR3 is 13 amino acids.

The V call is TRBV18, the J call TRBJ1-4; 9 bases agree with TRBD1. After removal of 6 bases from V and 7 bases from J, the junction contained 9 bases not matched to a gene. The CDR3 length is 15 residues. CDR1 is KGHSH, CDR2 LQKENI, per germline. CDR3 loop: CASSPTGGYGEKLFF. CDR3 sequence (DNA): TGTGCCAGCTCGCCCACAGGGGGCTACGGTGAAAAACTGTTTTTT.

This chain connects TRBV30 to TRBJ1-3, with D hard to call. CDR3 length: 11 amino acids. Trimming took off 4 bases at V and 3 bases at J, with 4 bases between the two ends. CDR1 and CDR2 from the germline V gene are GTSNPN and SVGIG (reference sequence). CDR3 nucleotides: TGTGCCTGGAACTTTGGAAACACCATATATTTT. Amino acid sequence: CAWNFGNTIYF.

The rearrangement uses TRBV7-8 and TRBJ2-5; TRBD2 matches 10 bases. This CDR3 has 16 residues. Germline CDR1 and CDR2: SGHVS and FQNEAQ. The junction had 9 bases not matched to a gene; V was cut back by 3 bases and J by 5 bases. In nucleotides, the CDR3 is TGTGCCAGCAGCTTTCCTAGCGGGAGTTCAGCGGAGACCCAGTACTTC. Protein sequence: CASSFPSGSSAETQYF.

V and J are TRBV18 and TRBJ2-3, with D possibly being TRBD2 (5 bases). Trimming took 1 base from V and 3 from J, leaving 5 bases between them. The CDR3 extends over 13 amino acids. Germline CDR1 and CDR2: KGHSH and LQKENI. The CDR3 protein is CASSPLATDTQYF. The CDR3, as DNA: TGTGCCAGCTCACCACTAGCGACAGATACGCAGTATTTT.

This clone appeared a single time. CDR3 in DNA: TGTGCCAGCAGTTACCCAGCTAGCGGACAAGGGGTGCAGTTCTTC. Translating it yields CASSYPASGQGVQFF. The chain combines TRBV6-5 with TRBJ2-1, with 7 bases that match TRBD2. CDR1 and CDR2 from the germline V gene are MNHEY and SVGAGI. CDR3 length equals 15 residues. J gave up 12 bases and V 2 bases, and 13 bases lay outside the gene matches.

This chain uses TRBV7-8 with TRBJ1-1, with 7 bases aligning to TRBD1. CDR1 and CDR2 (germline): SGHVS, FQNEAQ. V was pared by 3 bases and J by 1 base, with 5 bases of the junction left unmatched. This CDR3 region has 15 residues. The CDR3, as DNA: TGTGCCAGCAGCTTCTCGACAGGGAGGAACACTGAAGCTTTCTTT. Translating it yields CASSFSTGRNTEAFF. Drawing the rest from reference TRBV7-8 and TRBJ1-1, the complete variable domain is GAGVSQSPRYKVAKRGQDVALRCDPISGHVSLFWYQQALGQGPEFLTYFQNEAQLDKSGLPSDRFFAERPEGSVSTLKIQRTQQEDSAVYLCASSFSTGRNTEAFFGQGTRLTVV.

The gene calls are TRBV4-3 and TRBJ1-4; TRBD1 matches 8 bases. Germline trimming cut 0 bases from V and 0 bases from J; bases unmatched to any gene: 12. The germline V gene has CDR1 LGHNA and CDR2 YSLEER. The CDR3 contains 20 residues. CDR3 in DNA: TGCGCCAGCAGCCAAGATAGTGGACAGGGCGTAGTTGCAACTAATGAAAAACTGTTTTTT. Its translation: CASSQDSGQGVVATNEKLFF.

The CDR3 nucleotides read TGTGCCAGCAGCTTAAGGGAGTGGGTAGCGGGTATATCCCACGAGCAGTACTTC. It yields the protein CASSLREWVAGISHEQYF. The V gene is TRBV7-8, the J gene TRBJ2-7, with TRBD2 matching 7 bases. CDR1 SGHVS and CDR2 FQNEAQ come from the germline V gene. V lost 2 bases to trimming and J lost 5 bases; unmatched junction nucleotides: 18. The CDR3 is 18 amino acids.

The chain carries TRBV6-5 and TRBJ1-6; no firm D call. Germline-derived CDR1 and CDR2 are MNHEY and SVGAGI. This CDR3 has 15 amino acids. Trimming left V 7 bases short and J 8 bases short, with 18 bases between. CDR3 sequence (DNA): TGTGCCAGCACTTCATTGGTTCTCGGGGATTCACCCCTCCACTTT. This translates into CASTSLVLGDSPLHF.

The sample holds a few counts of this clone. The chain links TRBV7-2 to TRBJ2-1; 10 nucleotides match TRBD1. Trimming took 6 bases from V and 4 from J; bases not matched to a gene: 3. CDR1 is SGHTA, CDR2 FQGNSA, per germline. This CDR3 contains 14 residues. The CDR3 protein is CASRRDRGYNEQFF. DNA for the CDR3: TGTGCCAGCAGGCGGGACAGGGGTTACAATGAGCAGTTCTTC.

CDR3: CSASVKTGTEAFF. DNA of the CDR3: TGCAGTGCTAGTGTGAAAACGGGCACTGAAGCTTTCTTT. The chain uses TRBV20-1 and TRBJ1-1; D unclear. This CDR3 has 13 residues. The V gene's germline CDR1 is DFQATT and CDR2 SNEGSKA (reference sequence). The ends were cut back, 3 bases at V and 4 bases at J, with 12 bases in the middle.

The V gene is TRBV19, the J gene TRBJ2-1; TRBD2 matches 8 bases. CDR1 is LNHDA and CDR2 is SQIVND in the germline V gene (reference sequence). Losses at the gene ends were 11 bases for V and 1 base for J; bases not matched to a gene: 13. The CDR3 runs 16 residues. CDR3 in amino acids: CASSNTGTRSYNEQFF. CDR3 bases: TGTGCCTCTTCAAATACCGGGACTAGGTCCTACAATGAGCAGTTCTTC. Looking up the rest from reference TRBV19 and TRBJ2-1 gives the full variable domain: DGGITQSPKYLFRKEGQNVTLSCEQNLNHDAMYWYRQDPGQGLRLIYYSQIVNDFQKGDIAEGYSVSREKKESFPLTVTSAQKNPTAFYLCASSNTGTRSYNEQFFGPGTRLTVL.

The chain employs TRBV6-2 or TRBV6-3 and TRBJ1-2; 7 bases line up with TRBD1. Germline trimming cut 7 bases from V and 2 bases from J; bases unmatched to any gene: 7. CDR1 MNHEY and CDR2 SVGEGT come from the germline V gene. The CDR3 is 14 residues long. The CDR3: CASTPVQGNYGYTF. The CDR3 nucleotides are TGTGCCAGCACCCCGGTACAGGGGAACTATGGCTACACCTTC.

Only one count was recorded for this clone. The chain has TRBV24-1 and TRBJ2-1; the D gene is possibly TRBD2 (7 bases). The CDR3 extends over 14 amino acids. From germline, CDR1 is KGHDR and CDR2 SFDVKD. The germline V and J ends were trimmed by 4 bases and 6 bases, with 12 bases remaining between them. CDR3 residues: CATSDRRGGNEQFF. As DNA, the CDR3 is TGTGCCACCAGTGACCGTAGGGGGGGCAATGAGCAGTTCTTC.

The CDR3 region has the DNA TGCAGCGTCACAGGTAATTTGATCTACGAGCAGTACTTC. It is translated as CSVTGNLIYEQYF. The chain recombines TRBV29-1 with TRBJ2-7; tentative D call: TRBD1 (5 bases). V gave up 6 bases and J gave up 3 bases, with 15 bases separating them. The CDR3 totals 13 residues. Germline CDR1 reads SQVTM; CDR2 reads ANQGSEA.

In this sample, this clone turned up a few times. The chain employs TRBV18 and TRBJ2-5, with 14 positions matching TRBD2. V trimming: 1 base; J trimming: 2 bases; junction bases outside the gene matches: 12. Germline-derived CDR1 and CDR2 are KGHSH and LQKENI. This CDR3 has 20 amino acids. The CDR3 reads CASSPRGTSGSLGAQETQYF. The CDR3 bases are TGTGCCAGCTCACCACGGGGGACTAGCGGGAGCCTCGGAGCACAAGAGACCCAGTACTTC.

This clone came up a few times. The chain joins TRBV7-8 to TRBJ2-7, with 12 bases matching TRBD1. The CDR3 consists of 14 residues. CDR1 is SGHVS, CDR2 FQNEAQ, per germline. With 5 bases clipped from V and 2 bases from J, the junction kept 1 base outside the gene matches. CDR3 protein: CASSRDRGPYEQYF. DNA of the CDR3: TGTGCCAGCAGCCGGGACAGGGGGCCCTACGAGCAGTACTTC. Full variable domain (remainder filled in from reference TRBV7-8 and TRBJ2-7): GAGVSQSPRYKVAKRGQDVALRCDPISGHVSLFWYQQALGQGPEFLTYFQNEAQLDKSGLPSDRFFAERPEGSVSTLKIQRTQQEDSAVYLCASSRDRGPYEQYFGPGTRLTVT.